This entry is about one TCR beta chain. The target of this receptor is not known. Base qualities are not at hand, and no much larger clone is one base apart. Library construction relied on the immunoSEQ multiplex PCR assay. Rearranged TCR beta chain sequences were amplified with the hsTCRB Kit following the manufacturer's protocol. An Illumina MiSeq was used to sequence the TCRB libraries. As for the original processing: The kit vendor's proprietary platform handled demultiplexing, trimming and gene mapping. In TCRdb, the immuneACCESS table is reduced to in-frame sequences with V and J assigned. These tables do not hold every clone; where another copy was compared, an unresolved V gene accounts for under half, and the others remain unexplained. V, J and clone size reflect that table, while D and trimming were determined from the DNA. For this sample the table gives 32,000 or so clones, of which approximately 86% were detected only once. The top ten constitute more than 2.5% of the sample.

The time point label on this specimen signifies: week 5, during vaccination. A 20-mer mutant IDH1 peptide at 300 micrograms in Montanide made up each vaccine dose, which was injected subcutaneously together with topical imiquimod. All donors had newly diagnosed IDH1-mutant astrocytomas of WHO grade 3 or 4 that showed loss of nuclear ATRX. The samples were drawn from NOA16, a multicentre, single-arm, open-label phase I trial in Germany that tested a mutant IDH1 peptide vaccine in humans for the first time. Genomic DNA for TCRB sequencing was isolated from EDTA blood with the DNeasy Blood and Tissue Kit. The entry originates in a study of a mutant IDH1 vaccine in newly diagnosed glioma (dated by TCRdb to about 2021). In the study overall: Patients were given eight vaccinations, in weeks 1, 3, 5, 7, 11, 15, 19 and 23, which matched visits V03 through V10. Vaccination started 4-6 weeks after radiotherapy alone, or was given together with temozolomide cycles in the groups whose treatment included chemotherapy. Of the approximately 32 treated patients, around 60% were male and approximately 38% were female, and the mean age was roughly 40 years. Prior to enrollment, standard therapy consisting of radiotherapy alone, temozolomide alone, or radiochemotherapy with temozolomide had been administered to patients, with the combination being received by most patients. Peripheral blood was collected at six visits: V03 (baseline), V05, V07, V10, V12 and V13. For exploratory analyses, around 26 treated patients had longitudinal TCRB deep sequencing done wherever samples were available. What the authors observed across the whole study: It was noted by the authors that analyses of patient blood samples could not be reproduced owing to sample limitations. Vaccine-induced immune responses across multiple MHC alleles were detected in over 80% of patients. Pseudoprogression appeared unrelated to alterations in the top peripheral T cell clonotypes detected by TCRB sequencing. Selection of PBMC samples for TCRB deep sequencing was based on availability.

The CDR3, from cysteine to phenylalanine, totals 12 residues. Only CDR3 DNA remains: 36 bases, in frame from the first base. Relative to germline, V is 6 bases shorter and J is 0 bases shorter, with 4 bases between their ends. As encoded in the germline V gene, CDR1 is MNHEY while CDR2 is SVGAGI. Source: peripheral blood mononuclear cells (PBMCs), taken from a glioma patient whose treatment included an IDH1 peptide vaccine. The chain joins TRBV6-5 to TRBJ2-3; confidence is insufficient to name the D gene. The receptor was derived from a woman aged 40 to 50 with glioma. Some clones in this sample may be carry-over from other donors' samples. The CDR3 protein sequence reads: CASRGSTDTQYF. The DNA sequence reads TGTGCCAGCAGGGGGAGCACAGATACGCAGTATTTT.